This T cell receptor (beta chain) was profiled in a study of alternative splicing in chronic myeloid leukemia remission (dated by TCRdb to 2018 to 2020). About the full investigation: RNA sequencing was used to profile peripheral blood taken from chronic-phase CML patients both at diagnosis and at remission, and those profiles were then compared against healthy donors. Nine or ten diagnostic specimens, together with matched remission specimens, were obtained from the RESIST (imatinib), ENESTxtnd (nilotinib) and PINNACLE (nilotinib plus pegylated interferon) trials. The median age was around 52 years at diagnosis, around 56 at remission and over 35 for the healthy controls. For the trials, the diagnostic specimens consisted of total leukocytes from peripheral blood that had been collected in EDTA. The French Persistem study supplied nine CML samples, of which seven were diagnostic and two were matched remission samples. In terms of female/male counts, the diagnosis samples were 11/5, the remission samples were 8/3 and the controls were 2/4. Trizol was used to extract total RNA from peripheral blood mononuclear cells of the diagnosis, remission and control samples.

CDR1 MNHEY and CDR2 SVGAGI are derived from the germline V gene. The CDR3 runs 17 amino acids, cysteine and phenylalanine included. The record lacks a DNA sequence. The receptor library was made with bulk RNA-seq. The TruSeq Stranded RNA sample prep kit was used to generate libraries of poly-A-enriched mRNA from an input of about 1 ug total RNA. Paired-end sequencing was carried out on a HiSeq 2500, and each sample was sequenced in triplicate. A read length of 125 nucleotides per mate was used for RNA-seq. Per the source publication's procedure: Reads were trimmed and aligned to hg38 using STAR v2.7, and quality control was performed with FASTQC, RSeQC and multiqc. Salmon 0.14.1 was used to quantify gene expression levels as transcripts per million (TPM). Principal component analysis suggested that transcriptomic profiles were not driven by trial, library batch, sequencing batch, treatment regimen or sex. TCRdb reprocessed the reads, so every CDR3 protein sequence counts as one entry and DNA is not shown. The V and J calls shown here were made by TCRdb, not taken from the authors' results. Within this sample are about 710 distinct CDR3 sequences, with 95% to 98% of them counted one time only. The ten largest account for approximately 3.3% of the sample.

About this clonotype itself: Which antigen it targets is not known.

Here is what the overall study found, with its caveats: Blood cell composition differed strongly depending on the timepoint, moving from an enrichment of myeloid progenitors at diagnosis to an enrichment of mature lymphoid cells at remission. At remission, blood cell composition had been reconfigured so that it resembled normal controls enriched in lymphoid cells.

The time point label, read with the paper, signifies: chronic-phase CML before TKI therapy (screening/day 1). Roughly 16 CML patients were included in the patient cohort, and matched post-remission samples were retrieved for a subset of these patients. The rearrangement joined TRBV6-5 to TRBJ1-1. This material consisted of PBMCs or total blood leukocytes (not recorded which), taken at diagnosis. The sequence was obtained from an adult with chronic myeloid leukemia. The CDR3 in this case is CASSPGTDRWRDTEAFF.